These T cell receptor beta chains were read from a single sample in a study of blood T cell repertoires in COVID-19. The data were produced by immunoSEQ multiplex PCR, yet TCRdb's version contains in-frame clones alone and is incomplete. The sample carries around 250,000 clones, 85% to 90% recorded once. Sequencing used PBMCs or T cells enriched from blood (not recorded which). The receptor source for this set is a woman aged 25 to 39 with acute COVID-19. Each CDR3 is given with its conserved first and last residue. D genes are given only for firm matches. Only part of the rows carry a size: once, few, many, or a class if the clone is expanded.

abundance	v_gene	j_gene	d_gene	CDR3aa	CDR3nt
few	TRBV6-2/TRBV6-3	TRBJ1-5	NA	CASNPFPTRSNQPQHF	TGTGCCAGCAACCCCTTCCCGACTCGGAGCAATCAGCCCCAGCATTTT
once	TRBV9	TRBJ2-2	NA	CASSGLTSSGELFF	TGTGCCAGCAGCGGCCTGACTAGTTCCGGGGAGCTGTTTTTT
NA	TRBV24-1	TRBJ2-3	TRBD2	CATSDSGLAGDTDTQYF	TGTGCCACCAGTGATTCGGGACTAGCGGGAGACACAGATACGCAGTATTTT
NA	TRBV5-5	TRBJ2-1	NA	CASSLIGGGDEQFF	TGTGCCAGCAGCTTGATAGGGGGTGGAGATGAGCAGTTCTTC
few	TRBV28	TRBJ1-2	NA	CASSLQGYGYTF	TGTGCCAGCAGTTTACAGGGGTATGGCTACACCTTC
NA	TRBV24-1	TRBJ2-1	NA	CATSDLKGYNEQFF	TGTGCCACCAGTGATTTGAAGGGGTACAATGAGCAGTTCTTC
NA	TRBV6-2/TRBV6-3	TRBJ1-1	TRBD1	CASSEGQENTEAFF	TGTGCCAGCAGTGAGGGACAGGAGAACACTGAAGCTTTCTTT
NA	TRBV4-1	TRBJ1-5	NA	CASSLDQDRNNQPQHF	TGCGCCAGCAGCCTAGACCAGGACAGAAACAATCAGCCCCAGCATTTT
NA	TRBV5-6	TRBJ2-3	NA	CASSLSRIPSTDTQYF	TGTGCCAGCAGCTTGTCGCGAATTCCTAGCACAGATACGCAGTATTTT
once	TRBV6-5	TRBJ1-2	NA	CASRVGTGQGYTF	TGTGCCAGCCGCGTCGGAACAGGGCAAGGGTACACCTTC
NA	TRBV6-5	TRBJ1-4	NA	CASSPRGSGEKLFF	TGTGCCAGCAGCCCCAGAGGGTCGGGTGAAAAACTGTTTTTT
once	TRBV11-1	TRBJ1-1	NA	CASSFPSGGNTEAFF	TGTGCCAGCAGCTTTCCCAGCGGGGGCAACACTGAAGCTTTCTTT
NA	TRBV24-1	TRBJ2-3	NA	CATSGGRPTDTQYF	TGTGCCACCAGCGGGGGTAGGCCCACAGATACGCAGTATTTT
NA	TRBV9	TRBJ1-3	NA	CASSVAAGRSGNTIYF	TGTGCCAGCAGCGTAGCGGCAGGTCGCTCTGGAAACACCATATATTTT
NA	TRBV14	TRBJ2-2	TRBD2	CASNSQTSGIYPNTGELFF	TGTGCCAGCAACTCCCAGACTAGCGGGATATACCCGAACACCGGGGAGCTGTTTTTT
NA	TRBV25-1	TRBJ2-3	TRBD2	CASSEGWSGRVSTDTQYF	TGTGCCAGCAGTGAAGGATGGAGCGGGAGGGTTAGCACAGATACGCAGTATTTT
NA	TRBV4-2	TRBJ2-1	NA	CASSPSLERTYNEQFF	TGTGCCAGCAGCCCAAGTCTTGAGCGTACCTACAATGAGCAGTTCTTC
NA	TRBV29-1	TRBJ1-1	NA	CSVSLGGGAFF	TGCAGCGTTTCCTTGGGGGGTGGGGCTTTCTTT
NA	TRBV2	TRBJ2-1	TRBD2	CASSEGRLLAYYNEQFF	TGTGCCAGCAGTGAAGGTCGATTACTAGCGTATTACAATGAGCAGTTCTTC
NA	TRBV7-2	TRBJ2-1	TRBD2	CASSSNGGEGRGEQFF	TGTGCCAGCAGCAGCAACGGGGGGGAGGGCCGTGGTGAGCAGTTCTTC
once	TRBV9	TRBJ2-1	TRBD2	CASSVDLAVNEQFF	TGTGCCAGCAGCGTAGATCTAGCGGTCAATGAGCAGTTCTTC
NA	TRBV28	TRBJ2-7	NA	CASSSSGTLSYEQYF	TGTGCCAGCAGTTCCTCCGGGACACTCTCCTACGAGCAGTACTTC
NA	TRBV7-9	TRBJ1-4	TRBD1	CASSLTGSSEKLFF	TGTGCCAGCAGCTTGACAGGGAGTTCGGAAAAACTGTTTTTT
NA	TRBV6-6	TRBJ1-1	TRBD1	CASNKGAGTEAFF	TGTGCCAGCAACAAGGGGGCTGGCACTGAAGCTTTCTTT
NA	TRBV6-5	TRBJ1-5	NA	CASSSDRVQPQHF	TGTGCCAGCAGTAGTGACAGAGTCCAGCCCCAGCATTTT
NA	TRBV30	TRBJ2-3	TRBD2	CAWMGRDSSTDTQYF	TGTGCCTGGATGGGGAGGGACTCTAGCACAGATACGCAGTATTTT
NA	TRBV4-1	TRBJ2-2	TRBD2	CASSHYGLAANTGELFF	TGCGCCAGCAGCCACTACGGACTAGCGGCGAACACCGGGGAGCTGTTTTTT
NA	TRBV28	TRBJ1-1	NA	CASSLPELNTEAFF	TGTGCCAGCAGTCTCCCGGAGCTGAACACTGAAGCTTTCTTT
NA	TRBV2	TRBJ2-2	TRBD1	CASRGAGGDWELFF	TGTGCCAGCAGGGGGGCAGGGGGTGATTGGGAGCTGTTTTTT
NA	TRBV7-3	TRBJ2-4	NA	CASSSSPENIQYF	TGTGCCAGCAGCTCATCCCCGGAAAACATTCAGTACTTC
NA	TRBV10-1	TRBJ2-1	TRBD2	CASSGTSGHYNEQFF	TGCGCCAGCAGTGGGACTAGCGGCCATTACAATGAGCAGTTCTTC